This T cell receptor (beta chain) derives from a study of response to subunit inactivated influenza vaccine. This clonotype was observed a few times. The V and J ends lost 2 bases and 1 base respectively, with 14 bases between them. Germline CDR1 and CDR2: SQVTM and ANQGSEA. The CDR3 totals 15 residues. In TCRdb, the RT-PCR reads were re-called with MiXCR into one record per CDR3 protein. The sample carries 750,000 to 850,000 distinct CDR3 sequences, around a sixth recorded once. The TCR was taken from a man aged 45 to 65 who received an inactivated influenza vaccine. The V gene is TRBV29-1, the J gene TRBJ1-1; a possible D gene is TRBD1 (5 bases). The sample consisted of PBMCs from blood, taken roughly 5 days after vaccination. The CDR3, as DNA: TGCAGCGTTGAAAAGCCGGGACGGCCGAACACTGAAGCTTTCTTT. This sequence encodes CSVEKPGRPNTEAFF.